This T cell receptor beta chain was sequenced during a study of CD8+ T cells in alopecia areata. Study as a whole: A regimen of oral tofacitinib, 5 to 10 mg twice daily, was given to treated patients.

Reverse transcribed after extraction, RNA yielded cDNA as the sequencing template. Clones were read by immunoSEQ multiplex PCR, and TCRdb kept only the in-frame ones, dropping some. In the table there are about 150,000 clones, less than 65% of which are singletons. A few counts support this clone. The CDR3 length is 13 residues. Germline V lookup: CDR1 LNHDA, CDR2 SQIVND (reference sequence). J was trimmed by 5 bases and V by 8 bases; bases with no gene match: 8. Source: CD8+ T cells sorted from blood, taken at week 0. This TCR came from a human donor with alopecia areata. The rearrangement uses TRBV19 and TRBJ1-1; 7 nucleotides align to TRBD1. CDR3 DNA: TGTGCCAGTCTAGGGCCAGGGGGGACTGAAGCTTTCTTT. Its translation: CASLGPGGTEAFF.